Detailed here is one T cell receptor beta chain. Its antigen specificity is not known. Per-nucleotide qualities are absent, and no much larger clonotype sits a single base away. The cohort comprised approximately 700 healthy bone marrow donors. All cohort members were sampled while nominally healthy, although unrecorded immune exposures were likely present. The donor was CMV seropositive and was included in the group of 250 to 350 seropositive cohort members. A peripheral blood sample was collected from each donor, and TCR beta sequencing was performed on peripheral blood mononuclear cells. The Qiagen DNeasy Blood Extraction Kit was used to extract genomic DNA from the blood cell samples. Libraries were made using the immunoSEQ multiplex PCR assay. For the multiplex PCR, a mixture combining 60 forward primers for TCR Vbeta segments and 13 reverse primers for TCR Jbeta segments was used. The CDR3 region of rearranged TCR beta genes was amplified from genomic DNA by a multiplex PCR assay. The amplified TCR beta libraries were sequenced on the Illumina HiSeq System as 87-base-pair reads. The authors' pipeline ran thus. A later analysis counted approximately 74 million unique TCR beta chains across the 650 to 700 repertoires, and 10 million to 12 million of these chains were shared by at least two donors. Raw reads were error-corrected and collapsed into unique sequences with a nearest-neighbor algorithm that merged closely related sequences to remove PCR and sequencing errors. CDR3 sequences were aligned to IMGT reference sequences to assign V, D and J gene segments. Each retained sequence needed at least a six-nucleotide match to both a V gene segment and a J gene segment. Rearrangements were called productive when the CDR3 lacked stop codons and stayed in frame with V and J; all others were non-productive. Following IMGT convention, CDR3 was defined as the stretch from the second conserved V-encoded cysteine to the conserved J-encoded phenylalanine. The earlier analysis of about 570 of the donors excluded any sequence lacking an unambiguous match to a single V gene segment. In an earlier analysis of roughly 600 of the donors, a V segment was called functional when productive rearrangements were above 56.7%, and segregating when the standard deviation between donors exceeded 5%. A statistical classification framework was developed to diagnose cytomegalovirus status using the catalog of TCR beta chain sequences. V and J gene assignment, in a later analysis, came from comparing TCR nucleotide sequences with IMGT/GENE-DB human TR gene sequences. Using the TCRdist pipeline, a later analysis assigned CDR3 sequences along with most-parsimonious VDJ recombination scenarios. In a later analysis, each TCR beta chain was defined by its CDR3 amino acid sequence together with its V-gene family, and reads lacking a unique V-gene family were excluded. As a way to deal with suspected cross-contamination and a sequencing artifact, a later analysis dropped 500 to 700 nucleotide sequences that were highly shared and had low generation probability. In a later analysis, a clonal expansion index for each public chain was calculated from normalized within-repertoire ranks of inferred template counts. In a later analysis, generation probabilities were computed using a VDJ recombination model fitted to out-of-frame rearrangements, and the results were checked against IGoR. In a later analysis, TCR-TCR, TCR-HLA and TCR-CMV co-occurrence was scored with hypergeometric tests, and a repertoire-size bias correction was applied to TCR pairs. A later analysis estimated false discovery rates by permuting HLA or CMV assignments 20 times. In a later analysis, co-occurring TCRs were grouped using DBSCAN, with TCRdist sequence similarity added in when clustering inside HLA-allele-positive subsets. Co-occurrence clustering excluded repertoires with fewer than 30,000 or more than 120,000 public chains, plus five with anomalous nucleotide sharing. The immuneACCESS repertoire file appears here via TCRdb, limited to in-frame rearrangements. These files lack a portion of the clones; in checked studies, under half of the deficit traces to unresolved V genes, and the cause of the others is not known. D and trimming were read from the DNA, whereas the V and J calls and clone size are those reported in that table. Recorded for this sample are around 190,000 clones; about 81% of them occurred a single time. The ten largest account for more than 4% of the sample.

The V end gives up 6 bases and the J end 2 bases, leaving 13 bases in the junction not matched to a gene. Taken from the germline V gene, the CDR1 and CDR2 loops are SNHLY and FYNNEI. The CDR3 runs 16 amino acids, cysteine and phenylalanine included. Of all the DNA, just the CDR3 is kept, 48 bases in frame from base 1. This specimen comes from a study of cytomegalovirus exposure and HLA in healthy donors (TCRdb year 2017). Some background on the complete study: An earlier analysis of approximately 590 of the donors reported more than 250 Gb of sequence data and 120 million or so unique TCR beta sequences from roughly 200 million T cells. An early release that covered about 600 HLA-typed donors contained 300 to 350 gigabases of sequencing data and tens of millions of unique TCR sequences. Of the 350 to 450 genotyped donors, 65% to 90% were placed in the genetic ancestry cluster associated with self-reported Caucasian donors. The study aimed to test whether cataloging public T cell receptors could reveal signatures of past pathogen exposure. The study profiled the T cell repertoires of 666 subjects by immunosequencing and related them to cytomegalovirus serostatus. A separate validation cohort of approximately 120 different subjects was used in addition to the 666-subject first cohort. High-throughput TCR immunosequencing, statistical association of individual TCRs with disease status, and machine learning were combined to predict cytomegalovirus infection status. To study patterns of TCR occurrence, a later analysis re-analyzed previously published TCR beta repertoires from 500 to 850 donors and added high-resolution HLA genotyping. Rather than drawing on any new phenotypic data, the later analysis identified candidate immune exposures from TCR beta sequences and the way those sequences occurred across donors. In an earlier analysis of over 550 of the donors, high-throughput TCR beta sequencing was used to judge whether each TCR beta V gene segment behaved as functional or pseudogenic. Alongside the repertoire data, information on donor age, sex, ethnicity and CMV serostatus was compiled. In a later genetic analysis, genome-wide SNP genotypes for about three fifths of the roughly 670 donors were used, and that subset was treated as a discovery cohort. All discovery cohort repertoires had been generated on a single sequencing platform. Class I and class II HLA loci were covered by the typing at four-digit resolution. The number of typed donors differed by locus: roughly 629-640 for A, B, C, DRB1 and DQB1; some 500 for DQA1; around 580 for DPA1; and around 450 for DPB1. Roughly 5 DR-DQ haplotypes were treated as single units for association and clustering because of strong linkage in the cohort. Among about 370 genotyped donors of the cohort, an average of approximately 240,000 unique TCR beta nucleotide sequences was sequenced per donor, of which roughly 17% were non-productive. What the work shows at the level of the full study, not this receptor alone: Sequencing depth was assumed to be roughly uniform across donors in the presence/absence analyses, though that assumption may not hold. At a false discovery rate of 0.05, a later analysis linked 15,000 to 20,000 TCR beta sequences to specific HLA alleles. Assigning TCR associations to individual alleles was difficult when HLA alleles, especially DR and DQ, strongly co-occurred. A further reported finding was that TCR beta sequences accurately predicted the HLA-A and HLA-B alleles for most subjects in the first cohort. This cohort had only TCR beta chains sequenced, and the lack of alpha or paired-chain data limited which features could be detected. Linkage disequilibrium might explain the correlated functional status among segregating V segments, but an unknown experimental factor could not be excluded. A later genetic analysis associated a missense DCLRE1C variant with V-gene and J-gene trimming of TCR beta chains, and an independent cohort replicated the association. While some public TCRs were present in many individuals, most TCR sequences turned up only very rarely across donors. A later analysis found that most CMV-associated TCR beta chains appeared HLA-restricted, with HLA associations seemingly driven largely by CMV exposure. In an earlier analysis of about 540 of the donors, most TCR beta V segments were observed in productive rearrangements about 87% or about 30% of the time, broadly matching IMGT annotations. According to a later analysis, TCR association rates differed among HLA loci, with DRB1 alleles showing the most associated TCRs and HLA-C alleles showing the fewest. Because counts were too low, approximately 18 rarely observed V segments, including chromosome 9 orphons, were excluded from the earlier analysis of fewer than 650 of the donors. A total of fewer than 200 TCR beta chains were listed by the study as associated with cytomegalovirus. In a later analysis, several top co-occurrence clusters were reported to appear linked to parvovirus B19, influenza, CMV and Epstein-Barr virus. Because some donors lacked HLA typing at each locus, the association tests relied only on the typed subset. The authors suggested that the approach could potentially be generalized to other disease states and immunological phenotypes. In a later analysis, HLA-associated TCR beta chains were found to be more clonally expanded and to have lower generation probabilities than equally common non-associated chains. The 87-base-pair reads could not distinguish some IMGT-functional V segments, including TRBV6-2 and TRBV6-3, so those segments were excluded. The only immune exposure information available for the cohort was CMV serostatus. A few of the identified cytomegalovirus-associated TCR beta chains were confirmed in vitro to be specific for cytomegalovirus antigens. In both the original and validation cohorts, the classifier was reported to diagnose cytomegalovirus status with high specificity and sensitivity. A group of highly shared sequence variants was considered likely to be a technical artifact of the sequencing pipeline. Compared with the roughly 670-donor mean, donors in an Asian-associated ancestry cluster had fewer N-insertions in productive TCRs, according to a later genetic analysis.

This TCR was sampled from a man aged 25-45 years in good health and CMV-seropositive. Sequencing was carried out using PBMCs. This sequence uses TRBV2 and TRBJ2-7; 7 bases in the middle match TRBD2. The DNA sequence is TGTGCCAGCAGCAAGAGAGGGCGGGAGCAGGCCTACGAGCAGTACTTC. Protein translation: CASSKRGREQAYEQYF. Reference TRBV2 and TRBJ2-7 proteins supply the regions before and after the CDR3; the full variable domain is: EPEVTQTPSHQVTQMGQEVILRCVPISNHLYFYWYRQILGQKVEFLVSFYNNEISEKSEIFDDQFSVERPDGSNFTLKIRSTKLEDSAMYFCASSKRGREQAYEQYFGPGTRLTVT.